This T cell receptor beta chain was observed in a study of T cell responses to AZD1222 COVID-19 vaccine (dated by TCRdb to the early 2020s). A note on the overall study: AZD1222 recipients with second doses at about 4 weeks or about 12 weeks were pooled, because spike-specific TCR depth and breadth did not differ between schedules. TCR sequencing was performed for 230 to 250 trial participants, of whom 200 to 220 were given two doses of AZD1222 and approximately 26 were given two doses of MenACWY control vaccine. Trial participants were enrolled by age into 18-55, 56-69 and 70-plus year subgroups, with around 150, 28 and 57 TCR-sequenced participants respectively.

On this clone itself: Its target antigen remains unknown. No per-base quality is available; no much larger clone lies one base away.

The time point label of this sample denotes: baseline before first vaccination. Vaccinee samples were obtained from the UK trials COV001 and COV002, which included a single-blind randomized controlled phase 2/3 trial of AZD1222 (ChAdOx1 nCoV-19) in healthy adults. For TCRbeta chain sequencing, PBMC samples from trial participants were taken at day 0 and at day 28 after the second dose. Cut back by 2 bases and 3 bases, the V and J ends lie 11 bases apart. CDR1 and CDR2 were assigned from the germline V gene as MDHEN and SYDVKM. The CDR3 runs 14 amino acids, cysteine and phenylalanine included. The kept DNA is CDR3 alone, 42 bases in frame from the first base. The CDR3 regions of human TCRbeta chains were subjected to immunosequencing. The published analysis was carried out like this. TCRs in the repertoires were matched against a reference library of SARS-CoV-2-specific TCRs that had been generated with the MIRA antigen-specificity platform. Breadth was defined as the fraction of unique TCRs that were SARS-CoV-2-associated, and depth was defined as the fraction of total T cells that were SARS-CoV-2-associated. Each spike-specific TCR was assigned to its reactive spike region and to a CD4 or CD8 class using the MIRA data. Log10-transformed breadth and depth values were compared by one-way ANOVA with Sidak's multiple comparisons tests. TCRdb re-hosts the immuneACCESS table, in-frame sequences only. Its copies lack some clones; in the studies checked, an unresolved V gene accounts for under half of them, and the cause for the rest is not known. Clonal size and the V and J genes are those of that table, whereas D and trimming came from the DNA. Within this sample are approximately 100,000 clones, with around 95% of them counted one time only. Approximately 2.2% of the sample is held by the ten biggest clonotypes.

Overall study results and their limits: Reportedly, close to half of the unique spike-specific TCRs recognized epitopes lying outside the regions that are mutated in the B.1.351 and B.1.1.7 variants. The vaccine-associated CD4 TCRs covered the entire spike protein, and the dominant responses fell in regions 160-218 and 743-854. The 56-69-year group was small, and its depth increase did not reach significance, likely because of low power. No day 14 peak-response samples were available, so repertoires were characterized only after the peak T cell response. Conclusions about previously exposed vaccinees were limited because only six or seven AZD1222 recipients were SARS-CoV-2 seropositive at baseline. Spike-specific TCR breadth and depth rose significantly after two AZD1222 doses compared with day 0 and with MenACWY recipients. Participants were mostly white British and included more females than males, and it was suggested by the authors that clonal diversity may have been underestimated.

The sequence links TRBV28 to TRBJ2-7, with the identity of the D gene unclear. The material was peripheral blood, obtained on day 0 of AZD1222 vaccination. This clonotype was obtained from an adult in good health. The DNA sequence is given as TGTGCCAGCAGTTTAACCGACGCCCGCTACGAGCAGTACTTC. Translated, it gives CASSLTDARYEQYF.